These 22 T cell receptor beta chains came from one sample sequenced in a study of cytomegalovirus exposure and HLA in healthy donors. The PCR ran on 60 Vbeta and 13 Jbeta primers. Clones were sequenced by immunoSEQ multiplex PCR, and TCRdb holds only the in-frame ones, with some missing. The sample lists around 110,000 clones, over 60% seen once, with 4% to 5.5% in the top ten. The sequenced material came from PBMCs. All receptors come from a man aged 30 to 45 in good health and CMV-seropositive.

The chain is built from TRBV5-1 and TRBJ1-1, with 9 bases that match TRBD1. The CDR3 covers 14 residues. Germline CDR1 is SGHRS and CDR2 is YFSETQ. V gave up 3 bases and J gave up 5 bases; unmatched junction bases: 5. DNA of the CDR3: TGCGCCAGCAGCTCCTGGACAGGGGTGACTGAAGCTTTCTTT. This sequence encodes CASSSWTGVTEAFF.

The chain joins TRBV4-3 to TRBJ2-1; weak D call: TRBD1 (6 bases). Trimming took 3 bases from V and 2 from J, leaving 17 bases between them. The CDR3 length is 17 residues. Looked up from germline, CDR1 is LGHNA and CDR2 is YSLEER. The DNA of the CDR3 is TGCGCCAGCAGCCAGACAAGTTTCAGGGGTCCCTACAATGAGCAGTTCTTC. This encodes CASSQTSFRGPYNEQFF.

The rearrangement joins TRBV11-2 to TRBJ1-5; 8 bases agree with TRBD1. CDR1 and CDR2 from the germline V gene are SGHAT and FQNNGV. The CDR3 consists of 14 residues. V was clipped by 5 bases and J by 9 bases; unmatched bases: 9. This CDR3 is CASSLGQGGRPQHF. Here the CDR3 DNA reads TGTGCCAGCAGCCTCGGACAGGGCGGTCGGCCCCAGCATTTT.

The chain employs TRBV28 and TRBJ1-6, with D hard to call. V was trimmed by 4 bases and J by 7 bases, leaving 17 bases between them. Germline CDR1 reads MDHEN; CDR2 reads SYDVKM. The CDR3 contains 16 residues. CDR3 sequence reads: CASSSSSRSWNSPLHF. Here the CDR3 DNA reads TGTGCCAGCAGTTCGTCGAGTCGGTCTTGGAATTCACCCCTCCACTTT.

The chain has TRBV7-6 and TRBJ2-2; 7 bases match TRBD1. Germline V CDR1 and CDR2: SGHVS, FNYEAQ. With 5 bases clipped from V and 3 bases from J, the junction kept 6 bases outside the gene matches. The CDR3 sequence is 15 residues long. CDR3 sequence reads: CASSKQGGDTGELFF. CDR3 coding DNA: TGTGCCAGCAGCAAGCAAGGGGGCGACACCGGGGAGCTGTTTTTT.

This chain connects TRBV30 to TRBJ1-2; D is unresolved. In germline, CDR1 is GTSNPN, CDR2 SVGIG (reference sequence). Trimming removed 0 bases from V and 0 bases from J, with 8 bases in between. The CDR3 is made up of 14 amino acids. The CDR3 nucleotides read TGTGCCTGGAGTGTGTGGGCCTCTAACTATGGCTACACCTTC. Encoded protein: CAWSVWASNYGYTF.

The V and J genes are TRBV29-1 and TRBJ1-1, with 7 bases fitting TRBD1. V gave up 2 bases and J gave up 1 base; unmatched junction bases: 1. The CDR3 is 13 residues long. Germline lookup yields CDR1 SQVTM and CDR2 ANQGSEA. CDR3: CSVERDRNTEAFF. The DNA for the CDR3 is TGCAGCGTTGAAAGGGACAGGAACACTGAAGCTTTCTTT. The whole variable domain, remainder taken from reference TRBV29-1 and TRBJ1-1, is SAVISQKPSRDICQRGTSLTIQCQVDSQVTMMFWYRQQPGQSLTLIATANQGSEATYESGFVIDKFPISRPNLTFSTLTVSNMSPEDSSIYLCSVERDRNTEAFFGQGTRLTVV.

This chain links TRBV6-1 with TRBJ2-2; D call uncertain. Trimming cost V 7 bases and J 0 bases, with 6 bases left between them. Germline-derived CDR1 and CDR2 are MNHNS and SASEGT. This CDR3 region has 13 residues. The CDR3 reads CASIPANTGELFF. CDR3 DNA: TGTGCCAGCATCCCAGCGAACACCGGGGAGCTGTTTTTT.

This sequence joins TRBV29-1 and TRBJ1-4; 9 positions match TRBD1. The CDR3 is 14 amino acids. V was clipped by 6 bases and J by 3 bases; unmatched bases: 5. The V gene's germline CDR1 is SQVTM and CDR2 ANQGSEA. For the CDR3, the DNA is TGCAGCGTGACAGGGGGTTGGTCTAATGAAAAACTGTTTTTT. The encoded protein is CSVTGGWSNEKLFF.

This clone has more than one count but fewer than ten. The chain joins TRBV5-1 to TRBJ1-2, with TRBD1 identical over 8 bases. V gave up 4 bases and J gave up 9 bases; unmatched junction bases: 11. Germline V gene data show CDR1 as SGHRS and CDR2 as YFSETQ. The CDR3 spans 14 residues. Here the CDR3 DNA reads TGCGCCAGCAGCCTCTCGACAGGGGAGGGTAGCTACACCTTC. Translating it yields CASSLSTGEGSYTF.

The J gene is TRBJ1-4, the V gene TRBV19, with a tentative D call TRBD1 (5 bases). Between the trimmed V and J ends, which lost 2 bases and 7 bases, there was a span of 11 bases. Germline CDR1 reads LNHDA; CDR2 reads SQIVND (reference sequence). The CDR3 loop spans 14 amino acids. The CDR3 loop is CASSIQGLSEKLFF. In DNA, the CDR3 is TGTGCCAGTAGTATACAGGGTTTAAGTGAAAAACTGTTTTTT.

This chain joins TRBV6-1 and TRBJ2-3; 11 positions agree with TRBD2. The CDR3 is made up of 15 amino acids. Germline loops: CDR1 MNHNS, CDR2 SASEGT. The junction had 8 bases not matched to a gene; V was cut back by 7 bases and J by 5 bases. The CDR3 DNA reads TGTGCCAGCAACCTAGCGGGGGGCCGTCGAGATACGCAGTATTTT. Residues: CASNLAGGRRDTQYF.

Written as DNA, the CDR3 is TGTGCCAGCAGCTTGGTTCGGACTAGCGGGGCCCCAGAGACCCAGTACTTC. This encodes CASSLVRTSGAPETQYF. This rearrangement joins TRBV5-4 to TRBJ2-5; the match to TRBD2 covers 12 bases. Germline CDR1 and CDR2: SGHNT and YYREEE (reference sequence). Unmatched junction bases numbered 7, after V lost 0 bases and J lost 4 bases. The CDR3 totals 17 residues.

Note on this clone: The sample contains more than one DNA sequence encoding this CDR3. This chain links TRBV28 with TRBJ1-5, with D perhaps matching TRBD1 (5 bases). Germline V gene lookup returns CDR1 MDHEN and CDR2 SYDVKM. The CDR3 length is 14 residues. The ends were cut back, 3 bases at V and 1 base at J, with 7 bases in the middle. The CDR3 region has the DNA TGTGCCAGCAGTTTCGGACAAAGCAATCAGCCCCAGCATTTT. This encodes CASSFGQSNQPQHF. The entire variable domain, with the rest obtained from reference TRBV28 and TRBJ1-5, is as follows: DVKVTQSSRYLVKRTGEKVFLECVQDMDHENMFWYRQDPGLGLRLIYFSYDVKMKEKGDIPEGYSVSREKKERFSLILESASTNQTSMYLCASSFGQSNQPQHFGDGTRLSIL.

The chain couples TRBV5-1 to TRBJ2-7; 7 nucleotides agree with TRBD1. There are 13 residues in the CDR3. Per the germline V gene, CDR1 is SGHRS and CDR2 is YFSETQ. With V trimmed by 4 bases and J by 6 bases, 7 bases remained unmatched. CDR3 bases: TGCGCCAGCAGCCCGCAGGGGGAAGGCGAGCAGTACTTC. Amino acids: CASSPQGEGEQYF. Full variable domain (outside the CDR3, taken from reference TRBV5-1 and TRBJ2-7): KAGVTQTPRYLIKTRGQQVTLSCSPISGHRSVSWYQQTPGQGLQFLFEYFSETQRNKGNFPGRFSGRQFSNSRSEMNVSTLELGDSALYLCASSPQGEGEQYFGPGTRLTVT.

This chain joins TRBV29-1 and TRBJ1-2; D is undetermined. Germline loops: CDR1 SQVTM, CDR2 ANQGSEA. The V end lost 6 bases, the J end lost 2 bases, and 16 bases lay between the germline ends. The CDR3 spans 14 residues. DNA for the CDR3: TGCAGCGTCGGGAGAACTGGAGCAAACTATGGCTACACCTTC. It encodes CSVGRTGANYGYTF.

This clone has just a few counts. J is TRBJ1-1 and V is TRBV28; 7 nucleotides match TRBD1. This CDR3 spans 11 amino acids. With 9 bases clipped from V and 5 bases from J, the junction kept 3 bases outside the gene matches. The V gene's germline CDR1 is MDHEN and CDR2 SYDVKM. Here the CDR3 reads CARGRGTEAFF. For the CDR3, the DNA is TGTGCCAGAGGCAGGGGGACTGAAGCTTTCTTT.

As to this clone: The identical CDR3 is also encoded by other nucleotide sequences in the sample. CDR3 coding DNA: TGTGCCAGCAGCGGGGGACTTACAGATACGCAGTATTTT. This gives the protein CASSGGLTDTQYF. The chain has TRBV7-2 and TRBJ2-3; D may be TRBD2 (6 bases). The CDR3 is made up of 13 amino acids. Trimming removed 5 bases from V and 3 bases from J, with 9 bases in between. Germline CDR1 SGHTA, CDR2 FQGNSA.

The V gene is TRBV29-1, the J gene TRBJ1-1, with D perhaps matching TRBD1 (6 bases). V was trimmed by 8 bases and J by 1 base, leaving 14 bases between them. Germline CDR1 reads SQVTM; CDR2 reads ANQGSEA. The CDR3 contains 13 residues. The CDR3 nucleotides read TGCAGCACTGACCAGGGGCAGAACACTGAAGCTTTCTTT. Translated, it gives CSTDQGQNTEAFF.

There are a few counts of this clone. The chain employs TRBV4-1 and TRBJ2-2; D is perhaps TRBD2 (5 bases). The CDR3 length is 14 residues. V was trimmed by 1 base and J by 7 bases, leaving 10 bases between them. The germline gives CDR1 MGHRA, CDR2 YSYEKL. CDR3 in DNA: TGCGCCAGCAGCCAAGTATCCGGGGACGGGGAGCTGTTTTTT. This encodes CASSQVSGDGELFF.

This clone came up once. The genes are TRBV6-1 and TRBJ2-2; 10 bases are shared with TRBD1. Trimming at V came to 4 bases and at J to 1 base, leaving 3 bases not matched to a gene. The germline gives CDR1 MNHNS, CDR2 SASEGT. The CDR3 loop spans 16 amino acids. The CDR3 loop reads CASSGGQGQNTGELFF. The CDR3 region has the DNA TGTGCCAGCAGTGGGGGACAGGGGCAGAACACCGGGGAGCTGTTTTTT.

The chain couples TRBV7-9 to TRBJ2-5, with 8 bases aligning to TRBD1. V trimming: 5 bases; J trimming: 5 bases; junction bases outside the gene matches: 7. Germline CDR1 is SEHNR and CDR2 is FQNEAQ (reference sequence). The CDR3 loop spans 14 amino acids. The CDR3, as DNA: TGTGCCAGCAGCGTAACAGGGGGGAGGGAGACCCAGTACTTC. It is translated as CASSVTGGRETQYF.